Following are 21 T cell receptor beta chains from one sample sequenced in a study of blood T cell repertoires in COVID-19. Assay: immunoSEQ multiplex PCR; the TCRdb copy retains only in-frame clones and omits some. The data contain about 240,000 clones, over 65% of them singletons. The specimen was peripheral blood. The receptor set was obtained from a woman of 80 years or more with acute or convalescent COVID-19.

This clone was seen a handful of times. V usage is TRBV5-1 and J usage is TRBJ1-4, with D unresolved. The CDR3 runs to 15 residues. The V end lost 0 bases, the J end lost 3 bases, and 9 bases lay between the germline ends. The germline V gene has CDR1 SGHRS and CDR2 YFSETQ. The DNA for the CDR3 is TGCGCCAGCAGCTTGGTGGCAGGCCCTAATGAAAAACTGTTTTTT. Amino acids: CASSLVAGPNEKLFF.

The CDR3: CASSGPMETEAFF. The CDR3 nucleotides are TGTGCCAGCAGTGGGCCTATGGAGACTGAAGCTTTCTTT. The chain couples TRBV2 to TRBJ1-1; D is ambiguous. The CDR3 runs 13 residues. Deletions cut 4 bases from V and 5 bases from J, with 11 bases between. CDR1 SNHLY and CDR2 FYNNEI come from the germline V gene.

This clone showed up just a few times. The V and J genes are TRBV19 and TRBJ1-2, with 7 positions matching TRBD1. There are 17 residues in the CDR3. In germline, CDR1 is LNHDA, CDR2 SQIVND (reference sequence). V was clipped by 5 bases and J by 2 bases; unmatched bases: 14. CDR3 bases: TGTGCCAGTAGTCTCTACCCGACAGGGATGGTGAACTATGGCTACACCTTC. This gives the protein CASSLYPTGMVNYGYTF.

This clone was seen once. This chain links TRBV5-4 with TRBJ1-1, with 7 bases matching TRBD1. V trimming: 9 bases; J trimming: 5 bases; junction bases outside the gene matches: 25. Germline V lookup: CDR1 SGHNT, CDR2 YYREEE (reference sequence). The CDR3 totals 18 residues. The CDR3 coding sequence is TGTGCCACCCTAGGGACCGGGACAGCCTTTTCTTGGAAAACTGAAGCTTTCTTT. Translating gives CATLGTGTAFSWKTEAFF.

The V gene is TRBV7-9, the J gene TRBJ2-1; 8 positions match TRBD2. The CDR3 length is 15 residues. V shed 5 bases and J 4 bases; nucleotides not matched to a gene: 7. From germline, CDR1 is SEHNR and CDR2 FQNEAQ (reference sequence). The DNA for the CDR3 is TGTGCCAGCAGCGGCAGCAGCGGGAGTTACAATGAGCAGTTCTTC. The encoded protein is CASSGSSGSYNEQFF.

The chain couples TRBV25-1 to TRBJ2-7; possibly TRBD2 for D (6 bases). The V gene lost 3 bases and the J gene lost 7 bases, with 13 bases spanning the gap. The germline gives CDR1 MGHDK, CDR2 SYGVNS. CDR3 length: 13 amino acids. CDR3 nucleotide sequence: TGTGCCAGCAGTGAGTGGGGGGTTCAGGAGCAGTACTTC. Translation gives CASSEWGVQEQYF.

In DNA form, the CDR3 reads TGTGCCTGGCGAAAGACAGGGGCTGGGGCCAACGTCCTGACTTTC. Translation: CAWRKTGAGANVLTF. The chain combines TRBV30 with TRBJ2-6; 8 bases are shared with TRBD1. Germline trimming cut 5 bases from V and 2 bases from J; bases unmatched to any gene: 5. CDR1 is GTSNPN, CDR2 SVGIG, per germline (reference sequence). The CDR3 is 15 amino acids.

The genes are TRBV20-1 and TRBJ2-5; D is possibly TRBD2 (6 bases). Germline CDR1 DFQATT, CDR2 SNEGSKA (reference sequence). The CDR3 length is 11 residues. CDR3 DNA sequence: TGCAGCCTGACTAGTTCCGAGACCCAGTACTTC. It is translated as CSLTSSETQYF.

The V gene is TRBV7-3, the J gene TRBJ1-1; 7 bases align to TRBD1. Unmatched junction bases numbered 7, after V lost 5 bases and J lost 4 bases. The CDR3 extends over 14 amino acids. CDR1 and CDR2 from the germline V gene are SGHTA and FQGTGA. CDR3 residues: CASSPGQSVTEAFF. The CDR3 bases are TGTGCCAGCAGCCCGGGACAGTCAGTCACTGAAGCTTTCTTT. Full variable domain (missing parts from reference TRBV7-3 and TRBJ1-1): GAGVSQTPSNKVTEKGKYVELRCDPISGHTALYWYRQSLGQGPEFLIYFQGTGAADDSGLPNDRFFAVRPEGSVSTLKIQRTERGDSAVYLCASSPGQSVTEAFFGQGTRLTVV.

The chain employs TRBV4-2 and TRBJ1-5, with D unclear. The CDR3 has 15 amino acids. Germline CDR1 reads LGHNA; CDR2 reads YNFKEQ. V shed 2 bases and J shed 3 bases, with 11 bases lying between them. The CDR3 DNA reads TGTGCCAGCAGCCAATATGGGGAGGACAATCAGCCCCAGCATTTT. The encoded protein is CASSQYGEDNQPQHF.

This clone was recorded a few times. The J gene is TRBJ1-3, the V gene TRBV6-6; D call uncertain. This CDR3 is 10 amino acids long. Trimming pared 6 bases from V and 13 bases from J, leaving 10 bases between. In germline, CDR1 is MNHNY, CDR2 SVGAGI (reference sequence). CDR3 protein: CASRGGLIYF. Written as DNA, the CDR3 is TGTGCCAGCAGAGGAGGGCTTATATATTTT.

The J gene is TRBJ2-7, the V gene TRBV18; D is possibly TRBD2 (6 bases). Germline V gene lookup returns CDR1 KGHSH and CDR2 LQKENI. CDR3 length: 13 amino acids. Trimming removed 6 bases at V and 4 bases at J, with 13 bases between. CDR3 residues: CASSRQGGYEQYF. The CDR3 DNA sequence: TGTGCCAGCTCTCGCCAAGGAGGGTACGAGCAGTACTTC. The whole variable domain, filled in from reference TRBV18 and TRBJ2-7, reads NAGVMQNPRHLVRRRGQEARLRCSPMKGHSHVYWYRQLPEEGLKFMVYLQKENIIDESGMPKERFSAEFPKEGPSILRIQQVVRGDSAAYFCASSRQGGYEQYFGPGTRLTVT.

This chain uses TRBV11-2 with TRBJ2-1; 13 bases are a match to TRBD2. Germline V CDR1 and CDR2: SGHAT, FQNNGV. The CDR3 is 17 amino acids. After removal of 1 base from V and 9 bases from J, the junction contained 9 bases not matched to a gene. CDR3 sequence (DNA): TGTGCCAGCAGCTTAGCAGTGACTAGCGGGAGGAGGGGTGAGCAGTTCTTC. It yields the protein CASSLAVTSGRRGEQFF.

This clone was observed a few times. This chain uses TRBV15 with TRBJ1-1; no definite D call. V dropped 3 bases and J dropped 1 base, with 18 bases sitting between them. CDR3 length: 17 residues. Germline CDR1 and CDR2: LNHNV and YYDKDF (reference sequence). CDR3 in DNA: TGTGCCACCAGCAGTCGAGGGAGAGGGTACAAGAACACTGAAGCTTTCTTT. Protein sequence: CATSSRGRGYKNTEAFF.

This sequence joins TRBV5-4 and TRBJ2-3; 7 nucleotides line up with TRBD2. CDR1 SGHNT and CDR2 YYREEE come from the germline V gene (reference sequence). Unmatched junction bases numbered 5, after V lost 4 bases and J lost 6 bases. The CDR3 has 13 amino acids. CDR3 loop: CASSLELADTQYF. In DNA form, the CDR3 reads TGTGCCAGCAGCCTCGAACTAGCGGATACGCAGTATTTT.

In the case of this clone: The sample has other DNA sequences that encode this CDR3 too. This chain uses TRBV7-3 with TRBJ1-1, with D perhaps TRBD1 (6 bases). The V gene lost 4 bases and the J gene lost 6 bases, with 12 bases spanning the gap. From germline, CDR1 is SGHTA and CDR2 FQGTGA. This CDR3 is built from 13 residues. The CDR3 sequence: CASSSLQGAEAFF. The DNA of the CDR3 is TGTGCCAGCAGCTCCCTACAGGGCGCTGAAGCTTTCTTT. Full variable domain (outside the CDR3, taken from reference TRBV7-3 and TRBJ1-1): GAGVSQTPSNKVTEKGKYVELRCDPISGHTALYWYRQSLGQGPEFLIYFQGTGAADDSGLPNDRFFAVRPEGSVSTLKIQRTERGDSAVYLCASSSLQGAEAFFGQGTRLTVV.

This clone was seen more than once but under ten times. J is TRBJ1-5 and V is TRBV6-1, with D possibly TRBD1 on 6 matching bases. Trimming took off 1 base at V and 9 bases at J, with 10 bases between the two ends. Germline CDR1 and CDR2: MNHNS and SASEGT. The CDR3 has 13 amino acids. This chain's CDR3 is CASSEGGGRPQHF. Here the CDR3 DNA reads TGTGCCAGCAGTGAAGGGGGGGGCAGGCCCCAGCATTTT.

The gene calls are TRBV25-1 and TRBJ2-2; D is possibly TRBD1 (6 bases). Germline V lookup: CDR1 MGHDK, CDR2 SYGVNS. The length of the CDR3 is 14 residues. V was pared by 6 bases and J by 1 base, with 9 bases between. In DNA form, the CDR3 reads TGTGCCAGCAGCGGACAGAAGAACACCGGGGAGCTGTTTTTT. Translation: CASSGQKNTGELFF.

CDR3 nucleotides: TGTGCCAGCAGCTTAGCCCCAAGCGGGAGGGGGGCGGATACGCAGTATTTT. It translates to CASSLAPSGRGADTQYF. The chain has TRBV11-2 and TRBJ2-3, with TRBD2 identical over 10 bases. The V and J ends lost 1 base and 6 bases, in that order; junction bases with no gene match: 10. The CDR3 has 17 amino acids. Per the germline V gene, CDR1 is SGHAT and CDR2 is FQNNGV.

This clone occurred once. This CDR3 reads CASRGGQGAGETQYF. For the CDR3, the DNA is TGTGCCAGCAGGGGGGGGCAGGGGGCTGGAGAGACCCAGTACTTC. The chain has TRBV11-2 and TRBJ2-5; tentatively, D is TRBD1 (8 bases). CDR3 length: 15 amino acids. The V end was cut by 6 bases, the J end by 4 bases, with 18 bases between. CDR1 SGHAT and CDR2 FQNNGV come from the germline V gene.

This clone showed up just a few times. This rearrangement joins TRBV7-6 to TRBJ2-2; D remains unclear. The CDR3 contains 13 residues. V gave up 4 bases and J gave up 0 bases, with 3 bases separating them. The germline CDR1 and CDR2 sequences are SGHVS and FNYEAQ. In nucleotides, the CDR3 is TGTGCCAGCAGCTCGGCGAACACCGGGGAGCTGTTTTTT. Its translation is CASSSANTGELFF. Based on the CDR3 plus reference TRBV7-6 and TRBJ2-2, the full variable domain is GAGVSQSPRYKVTKRGQDVALRCDPISGHVSLYWYRQALGQGPEFLTYFNYEAQQDKSGLPNDRFSAERPEGSISTLTIQRTEQRDSAMYRCASSSANTGELFFGEGSRLTVL.